This TCR beta chain came from a study of T cells in Graves' hyperthyroidism and ophthalmopathy. Amplification targeted TCR beta CDR3 regions from RNA transcripts. HTBI primers were the set used in a first-round RT-PCR of the TCR CDR3. TCRdb ran MiXCR on the multiplex PCR reads and lists one entry per CDR3 protein. Of over 300,000 distinct CDR3 sequences in the sample, approximately 13% were seen once. Study results and limitations: The model anticipated ophthalmopathy a median around 6 months pre-onset.

The CDR3 loop spans 13 amino acids. Germline V gene data show CDR1 as MNHNS and CDR2 as SASEGT. Trimming took 7 bases from V and 3 from J, leaving 13 bases between them. This clonotype was observed at least ten times. As yet, its antigen is unknown. Ophthalmopathy patients had Clinical Activity Score at least 3, NOSPECS grade at least 4, duration under 3 months. PBMCs were derived from roughly 10 ml fresh peripheral blood. The sequence was obtained from a middle-aged woman with Graves' ophthalmopathy. The specimen sequenced was blood. This chain joins TRBV6-1 and TRBJ2-7; a possible D gene is TRBD1 (6 bases). As DNA, the CDR3 is TGTGCCAGCATCGGACAGCGAGACTACGAGCAGTACTTC. This encodes CASIGQRDYEQYF.